The 22 T cell receptor beta chains presented below share a single source sample, sequenced in a study of blood T cell repertoires in COVID-19. TCRdb's copy holds only in-frame clones and misses some; the assay was immunoSEQ multiplex PCR. The data contain hundreds of thousands of clones, approximately 86% of them singletons. The sample consisted of peripheral blood. The origin of the receptors is a human donor in a cohort sampled during active COVID-19.

The chain uses TRBV2 and TRBJ2-3; 8 bases agree with TRBD2. The CDR3 length is 14 residues. Germline CDR1 is SNHLY and CDR2 is FYNNEI. The trim removed 3 bases at V and 4 bases at J, leaving 3 bases unmatched. This CDR3 is CASSDGRDADTQYF. For the CDR3, the DNA is TGTGCCAGCAGTGACGGGAGGGATGCAGATACGCAGTATTTT.

This chain uses TRBV4-1 with TRBJ2-7; TRBD2 is a possible D gene (6 bases). The ends were cut back, 4 bases at V and 6 bases at J, with 13 bases in the middle. Germline loops: CDR1 MGHRA, CDR2 YSYEKL. The CDR3 extends over 13 amino acids. The CDR3 DNA is TGCGCCAGCAGCCCCATCGTCGGGAGCGAGCAGTACTTC. Amino acid sequence: CASSPIVGSEQYF.

This clone has a single count. The chain joins TRBV3-1 (or the pseudogene TRBV3-2) to TRBJ2-3, with TRBD2 matching 7 bases. The CDR3 runs 16 residues. CDR1 and CDR2 from the germline V gene are LGHDT and YNNKEL (reference sequence). The junction had 10 bases not matched to a gene; V was cut back by 5 bases and J by 2 bases. The CDR3: CASSALRDYNTDTQYF. As DNA, the CDR3 is TGTGCCAGCAGCGCGCTCCGGGACTACAACACAGATACGCAGTATTTT.

The chain carries TRBV5-4 and TRBJ2-3; 7 nucleotides match TRBD2. This CDR3 comprises 13 residues. V lost 5 bases and J lost 4; bases outside the gene matches: 4. The germline V gene has CDR1 SGHNT and CDR2 YYREEE (reference sequence). The CDR3 loop is CASSRTSADTQYF. Written as DNA, the CDR3 is TGTGCCAGCAGTCGGACTAGTGCAGATACGCAGTATTTT.

There are a few counts of this clone. The chain employs TRBV5-5 and TRBJ1-5; D not resolved. The CDR3 loop spans 13 amino acids. Trimming left V 4 bases short and J 3 bases short, with 8 bases between. Looked up from germline, CDR1 is SGHKS and CDR2 is YYEKEE (reference sequence). DNA of the CDR3: TGTGCCAGCAGCGGGGAGTACAATCAGCCCCAGCATTTT. Translation: CASSGEYNQPQHF.

The chain links TRBV6-5 to TRBJ2-1, with TRBD1 matching over 7 bases. J was trimmed by 13 bases and V by 5 bases; bases with no gene match: 14. CDR1 and CDR2 (germline): MNHEY, SVGAGI. The CDR3 runs 14 residues. The CDR3 region is CASSPLLTGTDQFF. The DNA for the CDR3 is TGTGCCAGCAGTCCCCTCTTAACCGGGACAGATCAGTTCTTC.

The rearrangement joins TRBV7-2 to TRBJ2-7; 8 nucleotides align to TRBD1. The CDR3 length is 14 residues. V gave up 5 bases and J gave up 9 bases; unmatched junction bases: 12. Germline CDR1 SGHTA, CDR2 FQGNSA. The CDR3 bases are TGTGCCAGCAGCACCCGGACAGGGAGCATGCGGCAGTACTTC. Its translation is CASSTRTGSMRQYF. The full variable domain, in which reference TRBV7-2 and TRBJ2-7 provide the parts outside the CDR3, is GAGVSQSPSNKVTEKGKDVELRCDPISGHTALYWYRQSLGQGLEFLIYFQGNSAPDKSGLPSDRFSAERTGGSVSTLTIQRTQQEDSAVYLCASSTRTGSMRQYFGPGTRLTVT.

The chain links TRBV24-1 to TRBJ2-1; TRBD1 matches at 8 bases. CDR1 is KGHDR and CDR2 is SFDVKD in the germline V gene. The CDR3 runs 11 residues. Here the CDR3 DNA reads TGTGCGACAGGGGTTTACAATGAGCAGTTCTTC. Translation: CATGVYNEQFF.

This clone was seen a few times. The V call is TRBV11-2, the J call TRBJ2-3, with D maybe TRBD1 (6 bases). Trimming cost V 5 bases and J 0 bases, with 15 bases left between them. In germline, CDR1 is SGHAT, CDR2 FQNNGV. CDR3 length: 16 amino acids. The CDR3 nucleotides are TGTGCCAGCAGCCCCCAGGGGCGGGTTAGCACAGATACGCAGTATTTT. Translating gives CASSPQGRVSTDTQYF.

The J gene is TRBJ2-2, the V gene TRBV3-1 (or the pseudogene TRBV3-2), with D possibly being TRBD1 (6 bases). The V and J ends lost 5 bases and 7 bases respectively, with 11 bases between them. The germline V gene encodes CDR1 LGHDT and CDR2 YNNKEL (reference sequence). The CDR3 is 13 residues long. CDR3 nucleotides: TGTGCCAGCAGCTACCAGGGGCGCGGGGAGCTGTTTTTT. Translation gives CASSYQGRGELFF.

The V call is TRBV6-4, the J call TRBJ1-5, with TRBD1 matching over 8 bases. The trim removed 6 bases at V and 1 base at J, leaving 11 bases unmatched. Germline V gives CDR1 MRHNA, CDR2 SNTAGT. The CDR3 totals 17 residues. CDR3 amino acids: CASSGPGTGLSNQPQHF. CDR3 bases: TGTGCCAGCAGCGGGCCGGGGACAGGTCTAAGCAATCAGCCCCAGCATTTT.

The gene calls are TRBV3-1 (or the pseudogene TRBV3-2) and TRBJ2-1; TRBD2 aligns across 11 bases. V dropped 2 bases and J dropped 5; count of bases not matched to a gene: 8. Germline CDR1 LGHDT, CDR2 YNNKEL (reference sequence). CDR3 size: 17 residues. The CDR3 here is CASSQLARLAGHNEQFF. Written as DNA, the CDR3 is TGTGCCAGCAGCCAACTAGCGAGACTAGCGGGACACAATGAGCAGTTCTTC.

The V and J genes are TRBV6-6 and TRBJ1-1, with a possible D match to TRBD1 (6 bases). The germline V and J ends were trimmed by 5 bases and 0 bases, with 7 bases remaining between them. The CDR3 sequence is 13 residues long. Germline values: CDR1 MNHNY, CDR2 SVGAGI (reference sequence). CDR3 DNA: TGTGCCAGCAGTGGACAGCTGAACACTGAAGCTTTCTTT. Translation: CASSGQLNTEAFF.

The chain is built from TRBV7-2 and TRBJ2-3; a weak D match, TRBD2 (6 bases). Germline CDR1 and CDR2: SGHTA and FQGNSA. V lost 0 bases and J 2 bases, leaving 12 bases between the germline ends. The CDR3 extends over 16 amino acids. CDR3 loop: CASSLAPRGSTDTQYF. DNA of the CDR3: TGTGCCAGCAGCTTAGCTCCACGGGGGTCCACAGATACGCAGTATTTT.

This chain joins TRBV15 and TRBJ1-3; D is perhaps TRBD1 (6 bases). Per germline, CDR1 LNHNV and CDR2 YYDKDF (reference sequence). CDR3 length: 16 amino acids. Deletions cut 3 bases from V and 2 bases from J, with 14 bases between. The CDR3 nucleotides read TGTGCCACCAGCAGCGGACAGACAGTAACTGGAAACACCATATATTTT. The encoded protein is CATSSGQTVTGNTIYF.

The V and J genes are TRBV15 and TRBJ2-3; possible D gene TRBD1, 6 bases. The germline V gene has CDR1 LNHNV and CDR2 YYDKDF (reference sequence). CDR3 length: 14 amino acids. Between the trimmed V and J ends, which lost 2 bases and 0 bases, there was a span of 6 bases. The DNA for the CDR3 is TGTGCCACCAGCAGAACAGGGAGCACAGATACGCAGTATTTT. Amino acids: CATSRTGSTDTQYF.

The CDR3 DNA follows: TGCGCCAGCAGCTTGACTAGCGGGGGAATTGGAAATGAGCAGTTCTTC. Protein product: CASSLTSGGIGNEQFF. V is TRBV5-1 and J is TRBJ2-1; 11 nucleotides align to TRBD2. The length of the CDR3 is 16 residues. Trimming at V came to 1 base and at J to 7 bases, leaving 7 bases not matched to a gene. Germline lookup yields CDR1 SGHRS and CDR2 YFSETQ.

The rearrangement joins TRBV28 to TRBJ1-2, with unresolved D. This CDR3 region has 15 residues. V was pared by 3 bases and J by 4 bases, with 15 bases between. The germline gives CDR1 MDHEN, CDR2 SYDVKM. DNA of the CDR3: TGTGCCAGCAGTTTGACGACTTCCTCGGGCTATGGCTACACCTTC. This translates into CASSLTTSSGYGYTF.

The rearrangement links TRBV11-2 to TRBJ2-5, with 7 bases matching TRBD1. The CDR3 has 13 residues. V gave up 5 bases and J gave up 5 bases; unmatched junction bases: 5. Germline V CDR1 and CDR2: SGHAT, FQNNGV. The CDR3 sequence is CASSPTGVETQYF. Written as DNA, the CDR3 is TGTGCCAGCAGCCCAACAGGGGTGGAGACCCAGTACTTC.

Comments on this clone: The sample has other DNA sequences that encode this CDR3 too. The rearrangement links TRBV18 to TRBJ1-2; no clear D. Germline assignment: CDR1 KGHSH and CDR2 LQKENI. V was trimmed by 3 bases and J by 1 base, leaving 9 bases between them. The CDR3 is made up of 14 amino acids. The CDR3: CASSPSGLNYGYTF. CDR3 nucleotide sequence: TGTGCCAGCTCACCCTCGGGTCTTAACTATGGCTACACCTTC.

The chain uses TRBV6-5 and TRBJ2-7; D possibly corresponds to TRBD1 (5 bases). The V end was cut by 8 bases, the J end by 3 bases, with 20 bases between. Germline lookup yields CDR1 MNHEY and CDR2 SVGAGI. The CDR3 totals 15 residues. The CDR3 nucleotides are TGTGCCAGCCAGGAGCCGCAGACAGCGAGCTACGAGCAGTACTTC. As protein: CASQEPQTASYEQYF.

The chain joins TRBV5-1 to TRBJ2-3; no clear D. This CDR3 is 14 amino acids long. The germline V and J ends were trimmed by 0 bases and 5 bases, with 10 bases remaining between them. The germline gives CDR1 SGHRS, CDR2 YFSETQ. CDR3 in amino acids: CASSLDSGRDTQYF. CDR3 nucleotide sequence: TGCGCCAGCAGCTTGGACTCCGGTCGAGATACGCAGTATTTT.